The source of this T cell receptor (beta chain) is a study of shared clonotypes between healthy human individuals. Per germline, CDR1 SEHNR and CDR2 FQNEAQ (reference sequence). With 5 bases removed from V and 11 bases from J, the gap between germline ends came to 15 bases. This CDR3 region has 12 residues. Sequencing was performed with immunoSEQ multiplex PCR; in TCRdb, only in-frame clones are kept and a portion is missing. The profile shows 2 million to 2.5 million clones, 90% to 97% of them singletons. Comments on this clone: Antigen specificity is unknown.

All participating donors were Caucasian adults from Nashville, Tennessee. Overall study findings and caveats: Naive subsets usually exceeded memory subsets in estimated richness.

The sample was naive CD4+ T cells sorted from blood. The subset denotes: CD45RA+ positively selected. This chain links TRBV7-9 with TRBJ1-1; D gene unclear. This TCR derives from a young man in good health. CDR3 bases: TGTGCCAGCAGCGCCCAAGAAGCTGGGGCTTTCTTT. Encoded protein: CASSAQEAGAFF.